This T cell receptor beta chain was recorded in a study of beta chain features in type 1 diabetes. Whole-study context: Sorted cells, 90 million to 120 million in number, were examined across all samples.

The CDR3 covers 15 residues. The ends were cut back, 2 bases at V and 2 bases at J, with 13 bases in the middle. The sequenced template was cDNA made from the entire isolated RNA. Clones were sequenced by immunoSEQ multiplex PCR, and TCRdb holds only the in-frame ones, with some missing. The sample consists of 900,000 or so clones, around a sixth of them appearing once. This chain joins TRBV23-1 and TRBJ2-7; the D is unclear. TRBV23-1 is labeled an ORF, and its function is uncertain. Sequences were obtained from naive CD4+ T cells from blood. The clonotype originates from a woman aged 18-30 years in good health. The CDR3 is CASSQRWQFTYEQYF. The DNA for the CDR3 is TGCGCCAGCAGTCAACGTTGGCAGTTTACCTACGAGCAGTACTTC.